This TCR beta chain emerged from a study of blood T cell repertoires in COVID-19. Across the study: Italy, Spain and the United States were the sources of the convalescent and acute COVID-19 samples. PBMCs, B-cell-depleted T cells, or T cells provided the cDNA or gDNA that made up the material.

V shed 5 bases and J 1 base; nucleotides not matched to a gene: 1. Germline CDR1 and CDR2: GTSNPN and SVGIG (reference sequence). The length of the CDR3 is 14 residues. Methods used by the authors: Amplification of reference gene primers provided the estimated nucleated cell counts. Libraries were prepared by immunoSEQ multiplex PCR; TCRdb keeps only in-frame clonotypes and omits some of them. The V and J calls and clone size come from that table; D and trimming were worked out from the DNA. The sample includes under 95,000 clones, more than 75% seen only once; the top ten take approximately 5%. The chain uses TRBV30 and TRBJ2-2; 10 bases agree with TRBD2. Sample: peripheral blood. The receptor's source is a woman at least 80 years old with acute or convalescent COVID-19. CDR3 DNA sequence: TGTGCCTGGCGGACTAGCGGGAACACCGGGGAGCTGTTTTTT. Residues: CAWRTSGNTGELFF.